Each of the 27 T cell receptor beta chains below was sequenced from the same sample in a study of blood T cell repertoires in COVID-19. The table came from immunoSEQ multiplex PCR; TCRdb's copy has only in-frame clones and leaves some out. This table has about 130,000 clones, around four fifths appearing once. Sequencing was performed on peripheral blood. Receptor source: a human donor in a cohort sampled during active COVID-19.

CDR3 amino acids: CASIGGLADEQYF. Written as DNA, the CDR3 is TGCGCCAGTATCGGGGGGCTAGCCGACGAGCAGTACTTC. The chain has TRBV10-2 and TRBJ2-7; weak D call: TRBD2 (7 bases). The germline gives CDR1 WSHSY, CDR2 SAAADI. The germline V and J ends were trimmed by 9 bases and 5 bases, with 17 bases remaining between them. The CDR3 is 13 residues long.

V and J are TRBV5-4 and TRBJ2-1; 12 bases fit TRBD2. In germline, CDR1 is SGHNT, CDR2 YYREEE (reference sequence). The length of the CDR3 is 16 residues. V was clipped by 3 bases and J by 6 bases; unmatched bases: 7. The CDR3 spells CASSSTSGGLRNEQFF. CDR3 DNA sequence: TGTGCCAGCAGCTCGACTAGCGGGGGTCTACGCAATGAGCAGTTCTTC.

This chain links TRBV30 with TRBJ2-7; 10 positions match TRBD1. Germline V gives CDR1 GTSNPN, CDR2 SVGIG (reference sequence). V dropped 5 bases and J dropped 3; count of bases not matched to a gene: 4. The CDR3 consists of 13 residues. CDR3 bases: TGTGCCTGGGGTCGGGACAGGGGCTACGAGCAGTACTTC. This sequence encodes CAWGRDRGYEQYF.

V gene TRBV5-6 combines with J gene TRBJ1-5, with 7 bases aligning to TRBD1. V lost 4 bases to trimming and J lost 4 bases; unmatched junction nucleotides: 5. The CDR3 spans 14 residues. Germline CDR1 reads SGHDT; CDR2 reads YYEEEE. For the CDR3, the DNA is TGTGCCAGCAGCCCATTACAGGGGAATCAGCCCCAGCATTTT. Encoded protein: CASSPLQGNQPQHF.

The V call is TRBV5-1, the J call TRBJ2-5; 7 bases line up with TRBD1. The CDR3 has 14 residues. CDR1 and CDR2 from the germline V gene are SGHRS and YFSETQ. V was clipped by 0 bases and J by 1 base; unmatched bases: 0. CDR3 residues: CASSLGDSQETQYF. DNA for the CDR3: TGCGCCAGCAGCTTGGGGGACAGCCAAGAGACCCAGTACTTC.

The chain couples TRBV2 to TRBJ1-2; 9 bases fit TRBD1. The V segment lost 8 bases and the J segment 8 bases; nucleotides outside the gene matches: 12. Germline V gene data show CDR1 as SNHLY and CDR2 as FYNNEI. The CDR3 is made up of 14 amino acids. DNA for the CDR3: TGTGCCAGCGGGGAGGCCGGGACAGGGCACGGCTACACCTTC. Encoded protein: CASGEAGTGHGYTF. Filled out from reference TRBV2 and TRBJ1-2, the complete variable domain reads EPEVTQTPSHQVTQMGQEVILRCVPISNHLYFYWYRQILGQKVEFLVSFYNNEISEKSEIFDDQFSVERPDGSNFTLKIRSTKLEDSAMYFCASGEAGTGHGYTFGSGTRLTVV.

V gene TRBV6-5 combines with J gene TRBJ1-2, with unresolved D. The CDR3 has 12 residues. V gave up 2 bases and J gave up 7 bases, with 8 bases separating them. Germline V gene lookup returns CDR1 MNHEY and CDR2 SVGAGI. The CDR3 DNA reads TGTGCCAGCAGTTACGGCGGGTTTGGCTACACCTTC. Translating gives CASSYGGFGYTF.

In this sample, this clone is medium-sized (0.01 to 0.1%). The rearrangement joins TRBV3-1 (or the pseudogene TRBV3-2) to TRBJ2-3; TRBD2 agrees at 8 bases. V was pared by 6 bases and J by 4 bases, with 3 bases of the junction left unmatched. The length of the CDR3 is 13 residues. In germline, CDR1 is LGHDT, CDR2 YNNKEL (reference sequence). Here the CDR3 reads CASRTLAADTQYF. CDR3 sequence (DNA): TGTGCCAGCAGGACACTAGCGGCAGATACGCAGTATTTT.

V usage is TRBV20-1 and J usage is TRBJ1-1; D is ambiguous. Trimming pared 6 bases from V and 5 bases from J, leaving 10 bases between. CDR1 DFQATT and CDR2 SNEGSKA come from the germline V gene (reference sequence). This CDR3 contains 11 residues. The CDR3 nucleotides read TGCAGTGCGCCGAGAGGAACTGAAGCTTTCTTT. It encodes CSAPRGTEAFF.

The chain employs TRBV19 and TRBJ2-1; 9 nucleotides align to TRBD2. The CDR3 extends over 16 amino acids. V trimming: 4 bases; J trimming: 8 bases; junction bases outside the gene matches: 12. Germline CDR1 is LNHDA and CDR2 is SQIVND (reference sequence). For the CDR3, the DNA is TGTGCCAGTAGTAATTTCCTAGCGGGGACCACGGATGAGCAGTTCTTC. Its translation: CASSNFLAGTTDEQFF.

The chain combines TRBV5-4 with TRBJ1-4, with 11 nucleotides matching TRBD1. Looked up from germline, CDR1 is SGHNT and CDR2 is YYREEE (reference sequence). With 3 bases clipped from V and 8 bases from J, the junction kept 9 bases outside the gene matches. The length of the CDR3 is 16 residues. DNA for the CDR3: TGTGCCAGCAGCTCGACCGGGACAGGGGGAATCGAAAAACTGTTTTTT. Protein product: CASSSTGTGGIEKLFF.

This chain joins TRBV6-1 and TRBJ1-3, with D hard to call. The germline V gene has CDR1 MNHNS and CDR2 SASEGT. Trimming took off 1 base at V and 3 bases at J, with 7 bases between the two ends. The CDR3 runs to 14 residues. The CDR3 DNA sequence: TGTGCCAGCAGTGAAGTAAGAGGTGGAAACACCATATATTTT. This codes for CASSEVRGGNTIYF.

DNA for the CDR3: TGTGCCAGCAGCGTAGGACCTGGGACTCAGGCTTTCTTT. As protein: CASSVGPGTQAFF. The rearrangement uses TRBV3-1 (or the pseudogene TRBV3-2) and TRBJ1-1; possibly TRBD1 for D (5 bases). Germline loops: CDR1 LGHDT, CDR2 YNNKEL (reference sequence). The CDR3 consists of 13 residues. V was cut by 5 bases and J by 11 bases, with 18 bases left in between.

The rearrangement joins TRBV19 to TRBJ2-1; maybe TRBD1 (6 bases). The CDR3 consists of 15 residues. V lost 5 bases and J 1 base, leaving 12 bases between the germline ends. Per the germline V gene, CDR1 is LNHDA and CDR2 is SQIVND (reference sequence). The CDR3 sequence is CASSGGRTSYNEQFF. The DNA for the CDR3 is TGTGCCAGTAGTGGGGGCAGGACATCCTACAATGAGCAGTTCTTC.

The chain combines TRBV6-4 with TRBJ1-1, with 7 bases aligning to TRBD1. CDR3 length equals 13 residues. Looked up from germline, CDR1 is MRHNA and CDR2 is SNTAGT. The V segment lost 6 bases and the J segment 3 bases; nucleotides outside the gene matches: 4. The DNA of the CDR3 is TGTGCCAGCAGAAACCAGGGGGACACTGAAGCTTTCTTT. Its translation: CASRNQGDTEAFF.

The rearrangement uses TRBV7-9 and TRBJ2-5; D gene uncertain. The germline CDR1 and CDR2 sequences are SEHNR and FQNEAQ (reference sequence). This CDR3 has 13 residues. The germline V and J ends were trimmed by 2 bases and 6 bases, with 10 bases remaining between them. CDR3 coding DNA: TGTGCCAGCAGCTTATCAGGCTTCCAGACCCAGTACTTC. Translating gives CASSLSGFQTQYF.

The chain has TRBV3-1 (or the pseudogene TRBV3-2) and TRBJ1-2; perhaps TRBD1 as D (5 bases). The V gene lost 0 bases and the J gene lost 7 bases, with 9 bases spanning the gap. Germline V gives CDR1 LGHDT, CDR2 YNNKEL (reference sequence). The CDR3 has 13 amino acids. The CDR3 is CASSQDAGVGYTF. Here the CDR3 DNA reads TGTGCCAGCAGCCAAGATGCGGGGGTTGGCTACACCTTC.

This chain links TRBV7-9 with TRBJ2-3, with D perhaps TRBD2 (5 bases). V lost 5 bases and J 2 bases, leaving 14 bases between the germline ends. Germline assignment: CDR1 SEHNR and CDR2 FQNEAQ (reference sequence). This CDR3 spans 15 amino acids. CDR3 in amino acids: CASSPLGGSTDTQYF. The CDR3 bases are TGTGCCAGCAGCCCCCTCGGAGGATCCACAGATACGCAGTATTTT.

The J gene is TRBJ2-5, the V gene TRBV5-1; 9 nucleotides match TRBD2. The CDR3 extends over 17 amino acids. The V gene end was trimmed by 0 bases and the J gene end by 1 base; junction bases not matched to a gene: 7. Germline V lookup: CDR1 SGHRS, CDR2 YFSETQ. CDR3 protein: CASSLAGSSGVQETQYF. The CDR3 DNA reads TGCGCCAGCAGCTTGGCCGGGTCTAGCGGGGTCCAAGAGACCCAGTACTTC. Supplemented by reference TRBV5-1 and TRBJ2-5, the full variable domain reads KAGVTQTPRYLIKTRGQQVTLSCSPISGHRSVSWYQQTPGQGLQFLFEYFSETQRNKGNFPGRFSGRQFSNSRSEMNVSTLELGDSALYLCASSLAGSSGVQETQYFGPGTRLLVL.

V and J are TRBV2 and TRBJ1-5; TRBD1 matches 7 bases. The V and J ends lost 4 bases and 5 bases, in that order; junction bases with no gene match: 8. The CDR3 runs to 15 residues. Germline CDR1 SNHLY, CDR2 FYNNEI. CDR3 loop: CASSAMGQRDQPQHF. DNA for the CDR3: TGTGCCAGCAGTGCCATGGGACAGAGGGATCAGCCCCAGCATTTT.

J is TRBJ1-4 and V is TRBV7-9; 10 bases map to TRBD1. The CDR3 sequence is 15 residues long. V shed 6 bases and J 8 bases; nucleotides not matched to a gene: 9. In germline, CDR1 is SEHNR, CDR2 FQNEAQ (reference sequence). CDR3 region: CASSSTTGGGEKLFF. The CDR3 DNA reads TGTGCCAGCAGTTCGACGACAGGGGGCGGGGAAAAACTGTTTTTT. Full variable domain (remainder filled in from reference TRBV7-9 and TRBJ1-4): DTGVSQNPRHKITKRGQNVTFRCDPISEHNRLYWYRQTLGQGPEFLTYFQNEAQLEKSRLLSDRFSAERPKGSFSTLEIQRTEQGDSAMYLCASSSTTGGGEKLFFGSGTQLSVL.

V usage is TRBV3-1 (or the pseudogene TRBV3-2) and J usage is TRBJ1-1; 8 bases map to TRBD1. J was trimmed by 6 bases and V by 4 bases; bases with no gene match: 4. From germline, CDR1 is LGHDT and CDR2 YNNKEL (reference sequence). CDR3 size: 13 residues. This CDR3 reads CASSPGQGAEAFF. The CDR3 DNA is TGTGCCAGCAGCCCCGGACAGGGCGCTGAAGCTTTCTTT.

The chain combines TRBV6-6 with TRBJ2-5, with a tentative D call TRBD1 (5 bases). The CDR3 is made up of 15 amino acids. V was cut by 1 base and J by 2 bases, with 11 bases left in between. Germline V gene lookup returns CDR1 MNHNY and CDR2 SVGAGI (reference sequence). The CDR3 DNA sequence: TGTGCCAGCAGTTACTGGGGCGCAACTCAAGAGACCCAGTACTTC. Protein product: CASSYWGATQETQYF.

The chain has TRBV30 and TRBJ1-4; D not certain. Trimming took off 2 bases at V and 4 bases at J, with 14 bases between the two ends. The length of the CDR3 is 15 residues. Germline V gives CDR1 GTSNPN, CDR2 SVGIG (reference sequence). Here the CDR3 reads CAWSSLGRRNEKLFF. CDR3 in DNA: TGTGCCTGGAGTTCCCTGGGCAGACGTAATGAAAAACTGTTTTTT.

The V call is TRBV5-4, the J call TRBJ1-1; 7 positions agree with TRBD1. Trimming removed 3 bases from V and 1 base from J; junction bases left unmatched: 6. Germline V gene lookup returns CDR1 SGHNT and CDR2 YYREEE (reference sequence). The CDR3 totals 15 residues. The CDR3 region has the DNA TGTGCCAGCAGCTGGCTGGACAGGCAGAACACTGAAGCTTTCTTT. It specifies CASSWLDRQNTEAFF.

This chain uses TRBV18 with TRBJ2-1, with 10 bases lining up with TRBD1. The V and J ends lost 3 bases and 7 bases, in that order; junction bases with no gene match: 9. Germline assignment: CDR1 KGHSH and CDR2 LQKENI. The CDR3 runs to 16 residues. DNA of the CDR3: TGTGCCAGCTCACCGAAGACAGGGGGCGCAGGGAATGAGCAGTTCTTC. It codes for CASSPKTGGAGNEQFF. The whole variable domain, remainder taken from reference TRBV18 and TRBJ2-1, is NAGVMQNPRHLVRRRGQEARLRCSPMKGHSHVYWYRQLPEEGLKFMVYLQKENIIDESGMPKERFSAEFPKEGPSILRIQQVVRGDSAAYFCASSPKTGGAGNEQFFGPGTRLTVL.

The rearrangement links TRBV5-6 to TRBJ2-7; D gene ambiguous. V was shortened by 0 bases and J by 0 bases, with 4 bases between the two germline ends. Germline CDR1 is SGHDT and CDR2 is YYEEEE. This CDR3 spans 13 amino acids. The CDR3 sequence is CASSLGVSYEQYF. The CDR3 DNA reads TGTGCCAGCAGCTTGGGCGTCTCCTACGAGCAGTACTTC.